This entry features one T cell receptor beta chain sequence. Its antigen is currently unknown. Investigators merged groups given second doses at roughly 4 or roughly 12 weeks. The data are from a study of T cell responses to AZD1222 COVID-19 vaccine. Overall study results and limits: AZD1222 recipients seropositive at baseline numbered only 6 or 7.

The table came from immunoSEQ multiplex PCR; TCRdb's copy has only in-frame clones and leaves some out. Counted here are some 60,000 clones, 60% to 85% occurring once; the ten biggest clones make up about 3.5%. V trimming: 1 base; J trimming: 6 bases; junction bases outside the gene matches: 7. The CDR3 consists of 15 residues. The germline V gene has CDR1 SEHNR and CDR2 FQNEAQ (reference sequence). This TCR was recovered from an adult who received the AZD1222 COVID-19 vaccine. The chain uses TRBV7-9 and TRBJ2-3; 7 bases agree with TRBD2. Sequenced material: peripheral blood, taken 28 days after the second AZD1222 dose. The CDR3, as DNA: TGTGCCAGCAGCTTAGGACTAGCAATAGAGGATACGCAGTATTTT. Translated: CASSLGLAIEDTQYF.